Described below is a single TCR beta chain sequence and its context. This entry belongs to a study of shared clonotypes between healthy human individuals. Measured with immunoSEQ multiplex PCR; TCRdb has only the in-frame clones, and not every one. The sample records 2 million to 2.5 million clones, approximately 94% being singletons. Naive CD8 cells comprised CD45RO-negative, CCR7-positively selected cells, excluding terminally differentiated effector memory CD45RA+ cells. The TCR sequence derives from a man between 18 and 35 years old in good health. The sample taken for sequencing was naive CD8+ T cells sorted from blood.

Here the CDR3 DNA reads TGTGCCATCAGTGATCAGCGCGCGACCGGGGAGCTGTTTTTT. The encoded protein is CAISDQRATGELFF. The V gene is TRBV10-3, the J gene TRBJ2-2, with D unclear. With 3 bases removed from V and 5 bases from J, the gap between germline ends came to 10 bases. This CDR3 region has 14 residues. CDR1 ENHRY and CDR2 SYGVKD come from the germline V gene.